This T cell receptor beta chain was sequenced for a study of blood T cell repertoires in COVID-19. Data came from immunoSEQ multiplex PCR; TCRdb stores just in-frame clones and leaves some out. The sample shows approximately 280,000 clones, 85% to 90% of them seen only once. Germline V gene data show CDR1 as SGHRS and CDR2 as YFSETQ. V lost 0 bases to trimming and J lost 1 base, with 13 bases between them. CDR3 length: 16 residues. The rearrangement uses TRBV5-1 and TRBJ1-1, with a possible D match to TRBD1 (6 bases). The specimen sequenced was peripheral blood. The sequence came from a man aged 40-50 years with acute or convalescent COVID-19. Here the CDR3 reads CASSLGGQRPNTEAFF. The CDR3 DNA follows: TGCGCCAGCAGCTTGGGAGGACAGCGCCCGAACACTGAAGCTTTCTTT. The full variable domain, rest sourced from reference TRBV5-1 and TRBJ1-1, is KAGVTQTPRYLIKTRGQQVTLSCSPISGHRSVSWYQQTPGQGLQFLFEYFSETQRNKGNFPGRFSGRQFSNSRSEMNVSTLELGDSALYLCASSLGGQRPNTEAFFGQGTRLTVV.